A single sample gave rise to the 26 T cell receptor beta chains below, sequenced in a study of memory CD4+ T cells and cytomegalovirus serostatus. Only in-frame clones appear in the TCRdb table, and some are missing; sequencing was by immunoSEQ multiplex PCR. The sample lists some 50,000 clones, around 78% occurring once. The sort gate was single viable CD3+CD4+CD8-CD45RO+ cells for memory CD4+ T cells. Sequenced input: memory CD4+ T cells from blood. These receptors all come from an adult in good health and CMV-seronegative.

The genes are TRBV27 and TRBJ1-1, with 8 positions matching TRBD1. Per the germline V gene, CDR1 is MNHEY and CDR2 is SMNVEV (reference sequence). V shed 2 bases and J 3 bases; nucleotides not matched to a gene: 8. This CDR3 spans 16 amino acids. The CDR3 nucleotides read TGTGCCAGCAGTTTAACTGGACAGGGTTGGGACACTGAAGCTTTCTTT. Its protein is CASSLTGQGWDTEAFF.

The chain has TRBV29-1 and TRBJ2-7; a weak D match, TRBD1 (6 bases). CDR3 size: 13 residues. The V gene's germline CDR1 is SQVTM and CDR2 ANQGSEA. V was shortened by 7 bases and J by 7 bases, with 20 bases between the two germline ends. CDR3 in DNA: TGCAGCGCCACTGGGACACCTTTGGGAGAGCAGTACTTC. Encoded protein: CSATGTPLGEQYF.

V gene TRBV6-1 combines with J gene TRBJ1-1; 7 bases agree with TRBD1. Germline values: CDR1 MNHNS, CDR2 SASEGT. This CDR3 is built from 13 residues. The V and J ends lost 6 bases and 10 bases, in that order; junction bases with no gene match: 11. For the CDR3, the DNA is TGTGCCAGCAGAGCTACAGGGGAGGTTCGAGCTTTCTTT. Translating gives CASRATGEVRAFF.

The chain couples TRBV2 to TRBJ1-3; D ambiguous. The V end lost 2 bases, the J end lost 0 bases, and 11 bases lay between the germline ends. CDR3 length equals 16 residues. Looked up from germline, CDR1 is SNHLY and CDR2 is FYNNEI. The CDR3 nucleotides are TGTGCCAGCAGTGAATTTCTGCCGAGCTCTGGAAACACCATATATTTT. Translation: CASSEFLPSSGNTIYF.

The chain joins TRBV4-1 to TRBJ2-5; D may be TRBD1 (5 bases). Trimming stripped 1 base from V and 2 bases from J, with 8 bases between. Germline V CDR1 and CDR2: MGHRA, YSYEKL. The CDR3 loop spans 14 amino acids. The CDR3 is CASSQGNRQETQYF. The CDR3 bases are TGCGCCAGCAGCCAAGGAAACAGGCAAGAGACCCAGTACTTC.

V gene TRBV29-1 combines with J gene TRBJ1-2; 8 nucleotides align to TRBD1. The length of the CDR3 is 10 residues. Germline V CDR1 and CDR2: SQVTM, ANQGSEA. The trim removed 7 bases at V and 9 bases at J, leaving 4 bases unmatched. The CDR3 DNA sequence: TGCAGCGGGGGGACAGGTCGCTACACCTTC. Its protein product is CSGGTGRYTF.

The rearrangement links TRBV5-5 to TRBJ2-7; D is uncertain. The V end was cut by 0 bases, the J end by 1 base, with 14 bases between. The CDR3 loop spans 16 amino acids. CDR1 and CDR2 from the germline V gene are SGHKS and YYEKEE (reference sequence). Here the CDR3 DNA reads TGTGCCAGCAGCTTGGGCCCCGGACGGTTATCCTACGAGCAGTACTTC. Translating gives CASSLGPGRLSYEQYF.

J is TRBJ2-5 and V is TRBV7-9, with no clear D. Between the trimmed V and J ends, which lost 1 base and 9 bases, there was a span of 3 bases. Per germline, CDR1 SEHNR and CDR2 FQNEAQ (reference sequence). The CDR3 totals 10 residues. The CDR3 nucleotides read TGTGCCAGCAGCTTAGTGGCCCAGTACTTC. The encoded protein is CASSLVAQYF.

This chain uses TRBV5-4 with TRBJ2-5; D gene unclear. Germline-derived CDR1 and CDR2 are SGHNT and YYREEE (reference sequence). Trimming cost V 0 bases and J 5 bases, with 8 bases left between them. This CDR3 spans 13 amino acids. The CDR3 DNA is TGTGCCAGCAGCTTGGAGGGTAGGGAGACCCAGTACTTC. This sequence encodes CASSLEGRETQYF.

This rearrangement joins TRBV27 to TRBJ2-2, with 7 bases lining up with TRBD2. Germline-derived CDR1 and CDR2 are MNHEY and SMNVEV (reference sequence). CDR3 length equals 16 residues. V gave up 1 base and J gave up 7 bases; unmatched junction bases: 9. The CDR3 bases are TGTGCCAGCAGTTTATGGGGCGGGAGTTGGTTCGGGGAGCTGTTTTTT. Its protein is CASSLWGGSWFGELFF.

CDR3 DNA sequence: TGTGCCAGCAGCTCCCCCGGGACAGGGGTCTATGGCTACACCTTC. The encoded protein is CASSSPGTGVYGYTF. The rearrangement joins TRBV5-5 to TRBJ1-2; 10 positions match TRBD1. The ends lost 3 bases at V and 4 bases at J; junction bases unmatched: 6. The CDR3 loop spans 15 amino acids. Per the germline V gene, CDR1 is SGHKS and CDR2 is YYEKEE (reference sequence).

The rearrangement uses TRBV6-5 and TRBJ1-3; D remains unclear. V was clipped by 6 bases and J by 0 bases, with 12 bases between them. CDR3 length: 15 amino acids. The V gene's germline CDR1 is MNHEY and CDR2 SVGAGI. The CDR3 spells CASSPGSNSGNTIYF. CDR3 DNA: TGTGCCAGCAGCCCCGGTTCTAACTCTGGAAACACCATATATTTT.

The J gene is TRBJ1-2, the V gene TRBV19; TRBD1 matches 12 bases. CDR1 is LNHDA, CDR2 SQIVND, per germline (reference sequence). With 5 bases clipped from V and 4 bases from J, the junction kept 5 bases outside the gene matches. CDR3 length: 15 residues. Here the CDR3 DNA reads TGTGCCAGTAGTTCCGGGACAGGGGGCATCTATGGCTACACCTTC. Translation gives CASSSGTGGIYGYTF.

The chain joins TRBV6-1 to TRBJ2-1, with 10 bases fitting TRBD2. The germline CDR1 and CDR2 sequences are MNHNS and SASEGT. Unmatched junction bases numbered 7, after V lost 4 bases and J lost 7 bases. The CDR3 has 15 amino acids. The CDR3: CASSAPASGGNEQFF. CDR3 DNA: TGTGCCAGCAGTGCGCCGGCTAGCGGGGGAAATGAGCAGTTCTTC.

This chain uses TRBV4-2 with TRBJ2-3, with D possibly TRBD1 on 5 matching bases. CDR3 length: 14 residues. Trimming left V 0 bases short and J 4 bases short, with 8 bases between. Per germline, CDR1 LGHNA and CDR2 YNFKEQ. The CDR3 reads CASSQDLGPDTQYF. The CDR3 region has the DNA TGTGCCAGCAGCCAAGATTTGGGGCCAGATACGCAGTATTTT.

The J gene is TRBJ1-1, the V gene TRBV5-6; perhaps TRBD1 as D (6 bases). Germline CDR1 and CDR2: SGHDT and YYEEEE. V was cut by 0 bases and J by 0 bases, with 9 bases left in between. The CDR3 consists of 15 residues. As DNA, the CDR3 is TGTGCCAGCAGCTTGGGGGGGCCTGTGAACACTGAAGCTTTCTTT. This gives the protein CASSLGGPVNTEAFF.

This clone has more than one count but fewer than ten. This chain's CDR3 is CASSAGELRSGYTF. The CDR3 DNA sequence: TGTGCCAGCAGCGCGGGAGAACTCAGGAGTGGCTACACCTTC. The chain employs TRBV2 and TRBJ1-2, with D hard to call. Germline CDR1 and CDR2: SNHLY and FYNNEI. This CDR3 spans 14 amino acids. The V gene lost 6 bases and the J gene lost 7 bases, with 18 bases spanning the gap.

The count of this clone is one. The chain joins TRBV2 to TRBJ2-5; 11 bases fit TRBD1. V trimming: 4 bases; J trimming: 3 bases; junction bases outside the gene matches: 4. Per the germline V gene, CDR1 is SNHLY and CDR2 is FYNNEI. CDR3 size: 15 residues. The CDR3 nucleotides are TGTGCCAGCAGTGCTGGGACAGGGGGAAAAGAGACCCAGTACTTC. Its translation is CASSAGTGGKETQYF.

Notes on this clone: One junction end does not reproduce the germline sequence, and a read error may be involved. The chain employs TRBV7-7 and TRBJ2-5; no clear D gene. CDR1 and CDR2 (germline): SSHAT, FNYEAQ (reference sequence). The CDR3 contains 13 residues. CDR3 region: CASSLDDWQTQYF. DNA of the CDR3: TGTGCTAGCAGCTTAGATGACTGGCAGACCCAGTACTTC. The whole variable domain, remainder taken from reference TRBV7-7 and TRBJ2-5, is GAGVSQSPRYKVTKRGQDVTLRCDPISSHATLYWYQQALGQGPEFLTYFNYEAQPDKSGLPSDRFSAERPEGSISTLTIQRTEQRDSAMYRCASSLDDWQTQYFGPGTRLLVL.

The chain carries TRBV28 and TRBJ1-5, with 7 bases fitting TRBD1. The CDR3 runs to 14 residues. With V trimmed by 5 bases and J by 5 bases, 6 bases remained unmatched. Looked up from germline, CDR1 is MDHEN and CDR2 is SYDVKM. The CDR3 DNA is TGTGCCAGCAGTATCGGGACAGCGGATCAGCCCCAGCATTTT. Residues: CASSIGTADQPQHF.

The chain links TRBV19 to TRBJ2-1; 7 bases line up with TRBD2. CDR1 is LNHDA and CDR2 is SQIVND in the germline V gene (reference sequence). The length of the CDR3 is 15 residues. V lost 4 bases to trimming and J lost 2 bases; unmatched junction nucleotides: 5. The CDR3 DNA is TGTGCCAGTAGTAAGCTAGCGGATGCCTACAATGAGCAGTTCTTC. Protein sequence: CASSKLADAYNEQFF.

A few counts support this clone. The rearrangement uses TRBV7-2 and TRBJ2-5, with no clear D. The CDR3 has 14 amino acids. Trimming pared 5 bases from V and 4 bases from J, leaving 14 bases between. Germline V gene data show CDR1 as SGHTA and CDR2 as FQGNSA. This CDR3 is CASSPRMGSETQYF. The CDR3 DNA is TGTGCCAGCAGCCCTAGGATGGGGTCAGAGACCCAGTACTTC.

The V and J genes are TRBV7-9 and TRBJ1-2; 7 bases match TRBD1. The germline V gene has CDR1 SEHNR and CDR2 FQNEAQ (reference sequence). CDR3 size: 13 residues. The V and J ends lost 0 bases and 14 bases, in that order; junction bases with no gene match: 9. The CDR3 nucleotides are TGTGCCAGCAGCTTAGCGAATAGACAGGGTGAGACCTTC. Amino acids: CASSLANRQGETF.

This clone was seen a single time. The V gene is TRBV10-3, the J gene TRBJ2-3; tentative D call: TRBD2 (5 bases). Trimming removed 6 bases at V and 0 bases at J, with 16 bases between. This CDR3 contains 16 residues. Per the germline V gene, CDR1 is ENHRY and CDR2 is SYGVKD. CDR3 nucleotide sequence: TGTGCCATCAGCCCAGGACTCTACGACAGCACAGATACGCAGTATTTT. Translating gives CAISPGLYDSTDTQYF.

This clone occurred a few times. The genes are TRBV4-3 and TRBJ1-6; possible D gene TRBD1, 5 bases. Trimming took 4 bases from V and 5 from J, leaving 15 bases between them. From germline, CDR1 is LGHNA and CDR2 YSLEER. The CDR3 runs 16 residues. CDR3 DNA sequence: TGCGCCAGCAGCCGGGGACCCCCACGGGATAATTCACCCCTCCACTTT. Its translation is CASSRGPPRDNSPLHF.

Note on this clone: One end of the junction is discordant with germline, which a read error may explain. The gene calls are TRBV28 and TRBJ1-6; no clear D gene. Per germline, CDR1 MDHEN and CDR2 SYDVKM. The CDR3 contains 12 residues. CDR3 protein: CASSFWNSPPHF. The DNA for the CDR3 is TGTGCCAGCAGTTTCTGGAATTCACCCCCCCACTTT.